The 12 T cell receptor gamma chains below all came from one sample that was sequenced in a study of γδ T cells in repeated Plasmodium falciparum infection. Gammadelta T cells were flow-sorted from PBMC into Vgamma9/Vdelta2+ and Vdelta2-negative populations for bulk analysis. TCRdb reapplied CATT to the multiplex PCR reads. The data show some 30,000 gamma-chain clones, 1.4% to 1.5% seen once. Sequenced: gamma-delta T cells from blood. The receptors originated from a pool of human donors (malaria-infected and uninfected, not separated).

This clone was seen many times. The chain is built from TRGV2 and TRGJ1 or TRGJ2. TCRdb records no J gene; here it was assigned by comparing the DNA to germline. Germline assignment: CDR1 EGSNGY and CDR2 YDSYNSKV. The CDR3 sequence is 16 residues long. V was pared by 0 bases and J by 3 bases, with 11 bases of the junction left unmatched. The CDR3 nucleotides are TGTGCCACCTGGGACGGGCTCCTTTTACCTTATTATAAGAAACTCTTT. It specifies CATWDGLLLPYYKKLF.

This clone has a handful of counts. TCRdb has a much larger clone's protein, which differs at residue 10 from the translation of this DNA, likely because of a read error; what is shown is the protein translated from the DNA. V and J are TRGV9 and TRGJ1 or TRGJ2. Here the J gene was assigned by germline matching of the DNA, as TCRdb has none. Germline values: CDR1 GITISATS, CDR2 ISYDGTV (reference sequence). The CDR3 runs 14 residues. The CDR3 reads CALWETQDYHKKLF. In DNA form, the CDR3 reads TGTGCCTTGTGGGAGACCCAGGATTATCATAAGAAACTCTTT.

This clone was seen ten or more times. A read error likely explains why the TCRdb protein, taken from a much larger clone, differs from this DNA's translation at residue 10; the protein shown is translated from the DNA. The J gene was not called, though the V gene is TRGV2. In germline, CDR1 is EGSNGY, CDR2 YDSYNSKV. The CDR3 spans 12 residues. The CDR3 region is CATWDSWYKELF. CDR3 coding DNA: TGTGCCACCTGGGACTCGTGGTATAAGGAACTCTTT.

This clone was detected a few times. A far larger clone is one base from this, pointing to a likely read error. Other DNA sequences within the sample encode an identical CDR3. This CDR3 is CALWEGGGELGKKIKVF. The CDR3 DNA is TGCGCCTTGTGGGAGGGAGGAGGAGAGTTGGGCAAAAAAATCAAGGTATTT. The rearrangement uses TRGV9 and TRGJP. The J gene, absent from TCRdb, was called here by matching the DNA to germline. Germline CDR1 and CDR2: GITISATS and ISYDGTV (reference sequence). The CDR3 consists of 17 residues.

The table lists this clone with a few counts. TCRdb attributes to this sequence the protein of a much larger clone, which differs from the DNA translation at residue 15; a read error is likely, and the protein displayed is translated from the DNA. For the V gene the call is TRGV9; the J gene has no call. This CDR3 region has 17 residues. Germline CDR1 GITISATS, CDR2 ISYDGTV (reference sequence). CDR3 loop: CALWESSQELGKKIRVF. CDR3 in DNA: TGTGCCTTGTGGGAGTCCTCCCAAGAGTTGGGCAAAAAAATCAGGGTATTT.

This clone was detected only a few times. For this DNA, TCRdb reports the protein of a much larger clone, which diverges at residue 10, most likely from a read error; the protein presented here is translated directly from the DNA. This chain uses TRGV3 with TRGJ1 or TRGJ2. Since TCRdb gives no J gene, matching the DNA to germline was used here to assign it. Germline V CDR1 and CDR2: VTNTFY, YDVSTARD (reference sequence). This CDR3 has 13 residues. The CDR3 nucleotides are TGTGCCACCTGGGACAGGCTTTCTTATAGGAAACTCTTT. It codes for CATWDRLSYRKLF.

In regard to this clone: TCRdb pairs this DNA with a much larger clone's protein that differs at residue 7, likely a read error; the protein shown was translated from the DNA. V usage is TRGV3 and J usage is TRGJP2. No J gene is reported in TCRdb; it was inferred here by comparing the DNA with germline. J lost 10 bases, V lost 2 bases, and 10 bases had no gene match. CDR3 length: 14 amino acids. Germline V gene data show CDR1 as VTNTFY and CDR2 as YDVSTARD (reference sequence). The CDR3 nucleotides are TGTGCCACCTGGGACAAGGAATTTGGTTGGATCAAGACGTTT. Translation: CATWDKEFGWIKTF.

By sample share, this clone is medium-sized (0.01 to 0.1%). The chain combines TRGV3 with TRGJ1 or TRGJ2. Germline V gene sequence: CDR1 VTNTFY, CDR2 YDVSTARD (reference sequence). Trimming removed 3 bases from V and 7 bases from J; junction bases left unmatched: 6. The CDR3 extends over 12 amino acids. The CDR3 spells CATWDEEYKKLF. CDR3 in DNA: TGTGCCACCTGGGACGAGGAGTATAAGAAACTCTTT.

By share of the sample, this clone is medium-sized. The identical CDR3 is also encoded by other nucleotide sequences in the sample. The chain employs TRGV9 and TRGJP. Germline loops: CDR1 GITISATS, CDR2 ISYDGTV (reference sequence). This CDR3 has 16 residues. V lost 0 bases, J lost 7 bases, and 3 bases stayed unmatched. This chain's CDR3 is CALWEVWELGKKIKVF. The DNA of the CDR3 is TGTGCCTTGTGGGAGGTGTGGGAGTTGGGCAAAAAAATCAAGGTATTT.

In this sample, this clone turned up many times. An end of the junction differs from the germline gene, which may be a read error. The chain employs TRGV2 and TRGJ1 or TRGJ2. The CDR3 is made up of 13 amino acids. Germline V CDR1 and CDR2: EGSNGY, YDSYNSKV. In nucleotides, the CDR3 is TGTGCCACCTGGGACCCTGATTATTATAAGAAACTCTTC. This sequence encodes CATWDPDYYKKLF.

This clone has at least ten counts. The protein that TCRdb holds for this DNA derives from a much larger clone and differs from the translated DNA at residue 12, which likely indicates a read error; the protein shown here is translated from the DNA. The V gene was identified as TRGV4, while no J gene was called. CDR3 length: 14 amino acids. Germline V gene lookup returns CDR1 EGSTGY and CDR2 YDSYTSSV. The CDR3 protein is CATWATKKYYKELF. As DNA, the CDR3 is TGTGCCACCTGGGCCACCAAGAAATATTATAAGGAACTCTTT.

This clone showed up many times. A read error likely explains why the TCRdb protein, taken from a much larger clone, differs from this DNA's translation at residue 3; the protein shown is translated from the DNA. The V and J genes are TRGV8 and TRGJ1 or TRGJ2. No J gene is reported in TCRdb; it was inferred here by comparing the DNA with germline. This CDR3 has 13 residues. Germline V gene lookup returns CDR1 VENAVY and CDR2 YDSYNSRV. The CDR3 reads CAPWDPPYYKKLF. As DNA, the CDR3 is TGTGCCCCCTGGGATCCTCCTTATTATAAGAAACTCTTT.